The 25 T cell receptor beta chains listed next were all sequenced from one sample in a study of T cell repertoires in cytomegalovirus infection. Each CDR3 protein is one row after TCRdb ran MiXCR on the reads. The table lists 350,000 to 550,000 distinct CDR3 sequences, under 40% of them singletons. Sequencing input: PBMCs. The receptors stem from a human donor in good health (CMV status not recorded). Some clones in this sample may be carry-over from other donors' samples.

This clonotype was observed many times. The chain has TRBV7-2 and TRBJ2-1; D remains ambiguous. Germline CDR1 reads SGHTA; CDR2 reads FQGNSA. Deletions cut 4 bases from V and 3 bases from J, with 7 bases between. This CDR3 comprises 13 residues. The CDR3 coding sequence is TGTGCCAGCAGCTCTGAGCTCTACAATGAGCAGTTCTTC. As protein: CASSSELYNEQFF.

This clonotype was counted ten times or more. The chain has TRBV7-6 and TRBJ1-1; possibly TRBD1 for D (6 bases). Trimming cost V 4 bases and J 5 bases, with 11 bases left between them. The CDR3 is 13 residues long. Per germline, CDR1 SGHVS and CDR2 FNYEAQ. DNA for the CDR3: TGTGCCAGCAGCTCTACAGGGTTAACTGAAGCTTTCTTT. This sequence encodes CASSSTGLTEAFF.

As for this clonotype: The junction differs from germline at one of its ends, possibly a read error. This chain uses TRBV6-2 or TRBV6-3 with TRBJ1-5; the match to TRBD1 covers 7 bases. The CDR3 length is 16 residues. Germline loops: CDR1 MNHEY, CDR2 SVGEGT. The CDR3 reads CASSNDQGVSNPPQHF. The CDR3, as DNA: TGTGCCAGCAGCAACGACCAGGGGGTTAGCAATCCGCCCCAGCATTTT.

V is TRBV7-9 and J is TRBJ2-1, with 8 bases that match TRBD1. The J segment lost 1 base and the V segment lost 7 bases, leaving 15 bases of the junction unmatched. Germline assignment: CDR1 SEHNR and CDR2 FQNEAQ (reference sequence). The CDR3 loop spans 18 amino acids. CDR3: CASINPGGFSGSYNEQFF. As DNA, the CDR3 is TGTGCCAGCATCAACCCAGGGGGCTTTAGTGGTTCCTACAATGAGCAGTTCTTC.

This clonotype was found once. V and J are TRBV2 and TRBJ1-4; D is ambiguous. CDR1 and CDR2 from the germline V gene are SNHLY and FYNNEI. CDR3 length: 18 amino acids. With 2 bases removed from V and 6 bases from J, the gap between germline ends came to 22 bases. DNA of the CDR3: TGTGCCAGCAGTGAATACCCGCCTTTGAGGCAGGACCATGAAAAACTGTTTTTT. Translation: CASSEYPPLRQDHEKLFF.

This clonotype was observed a handful of times. The V call is TRBV20-1, the J call TRBJ1-1; 8 bases are shared with TRBD1. Trimming cost V 6 bases and J 3 bases; bases outside gene matches: 6. Germline-derived CDR1 and CDR2 are DFQATT and SNEGSKA (reference sequence). The CDR3 sequence is 13 residues long. The CDR3 DNA follows: TGCAGTGCCGGGACAGGAGGGGACACTGAAGCTTTCTTT. Translation gives CSAGTGGDTEAFF.

This clonotype was counted ten times or more. The gene calls are TRBV20-1 and TRBJ1-1, with 7 bases that match TRBD1. Germline CDR1 is DFQATT and CDR2 is SNEGSKA (reference sequence). This CDR3 has 15 residues. J gave up 4 bases and V 4 bases, and 12 bases lay outside the gene matches. The chain's CDR3 is CSAKSGGAEGTEAFF. Written as DNA, the CDR3 is TGCAGTGCTAAATCAGGGGGTGCGGAGGGCACTGAAGCTTTCTTT.

This clonotype occurred a few times. The gene calls are TRBV6-2 or TRBV6-3 and TRBJ1-5; the match to TRBD1 covers 7 bases. The CDR3 contains 15 residues. The junction had 5 bases not matched to a gene; V was cut back by 5 bases and J by 1 base. CDR1 MNHEY and CDR2 SVGEGT come from the germline V gene. CDR3 in DNA: TGTGCCAGCAGTCGGACAGGTCGAAGCAATCAGCCCCAGCATTTT. This codes for CASSRTGRSNQPQHF.

This clonotype was recorded at least ten times. The genes are TRBV7-2 and TRBJ1-4; weak D call: TRBD1 (6 bases). V dropped 4 bases and J dropped 3 bases, with 21 bases sitting between them. The CDR3 loop spans 18 amino acids. CDR1 SGHTA and CDR2 FQGNSA come from the germline V gene. The CDR3 bases are TGTGCCAGCAGCTCAGTCGGAGGGGGGGTTTCTGCTAATGAAAAACTGTTTTTT. Translating gives CASSSVGGGVSANEKLFF.

This clonotype was seen at least ten times. The gene calls are TRBV7-2 and TRBJ2-1; 7 bases are shared with TRBD2. From germline, CDR1 is SGHTA and CDR2 FQGNSA. CDR3 length: 13 residues. Trimming removed 4 bases from V and 6 bases from J; junction bases left unmatched: 3. CDR3 bases: TGTGCCAGCAGCTCGGGACTATTCAATGAGCAGTTCTTC. This codes for CASSSGLFNEQFF. Drawing the rest from reference TRBV7-2 and TRBJ2-1, the complete variable domain is GAGVSQSPSNKVTEKGKDVELRCDPISGHTALYWYRQSLGQGLEFLIYFQGNSAPDKSGLPSDRFSAERTGGSVSTLTIQRTQQEDSAVYLCASSSGLFNEQFFGPGTRLTVL.

This clonotype was recorded a few times. The V and J genes are TRBV2 and TRBJ1-3, with D perhaps TRBD1 (6 bases). CDR1 SNHLY and CDR2 FYNNEI come from the germline V gene. The CDR3 contains 15 residues. Trimming removed 1 base from V and 3 bases from J, with 10 bases in between. Here the CDR3 DNA reads TGTGCCAGCAGTGAAGAAGGGGGGGATGGAAACACCATATATTTT. The encoded protein is CASSEEGGDGNTIYF.

The sample holds many counts of this clonotype. V and J are TRBV7-6 and TRBJ1-3; no clear D. Germline assignment: CDR1 SGHVS and CDR2 FNYEAQ. The CDR3 contains 14 residues. The germline V and J ends were trimmed by 2 bases and 3 bases, with 8 bases remaining between them. The CDR3 spells CASSLMGGGNTIYF. The DNA for the CDR3 is TGTGCCAGCAGCTTAATGGGCGGTGGAAACACCATATATTTT. Supplemented by reference TRBV7-6 and TRBJ1-3, the full variable domain reads GAGVSQSPRYKVTKRGQDVALRCDPISGHVSLYWYRQALGQGPEFLTYFNYEAQQDKSGLPNDRFSAERPEGSISTLTIQRTEQRDSAMYRCASSLMGGGNTIYFGEGSWLTVV.

This clonotype was recorded many times. The genes are TRBV7-8 and TRBJ1-5; a weak D match, TRBD1 (5 bases). Germline values: CDR1 SGHVS, CDR2 FQNEAQ. V dropped 1 base and J dropped 8 bases, with 15 bases sitting between them. CDR3 length: 15 residues. The CDR3 loop is CASSLDRGMVEPQHF. The CDR3 nucleotides read TGTGCCAGCAGCTTAGATCGGGGGATGGTCGAGCCCCAGCATTTT.

In its sample, this clonotype was seen a few times. V usage is TRBV15 and J usage is TRBJ2-1; 12 nucleotides align to TRBD2. The CDR3 loop spans 15 amino acids. CDR1 and CDR2 from the germline V gene are LNHNV and YYDKDF (reference sequence). J was trimmed by 7 bases and V by 1 base; bases with no gene match: 2. The CDR3 loop is CATSRALAGGNEQFF. CDR3 bases: TGTGCCACCAGCAGAGCCCTAGCGGGGGGGAATGAGCAGTTCTTC. The variable domain in full, completed from reference TRBV15 and TRBJ2-1, reads DAMVIQNPRYQVTQFGKPVTLSCSQTLNHNVMYWYQQKSSQAPKLLFHYYDKDFNNEADTPDNFQSRRPNTSFCFLDIRSPGLGDTAMYLCATSRALAGGNEQFFGPGTRLTVL.

V gene TRBV12-5 combines with J gene TRBJ2-5, with 7 bases lining up with TRBD1. The CDR3 contains 15 residues. The V segment lost 5 bases and the J segment 0 bases; nucleotides outside the gene matches: 6. Germline V gene lookup returns CDR1 LGHNT and CDR2 FRNRAP. CDR3 region: CASGLRTGNQETQYF. The CDR3 nucleotides read TGTGCTAGTGGTCTAAGGACAGGAAACCAAGAGACCCAGTACTTC.

A remark on this clonotype: The final CDR3 position lacks the conserved phenylalanine or tryptophan, pointing to a likely read error. The chain employs TRBV5-5 and TRBJ2-7; D is possibly TRBD1 or TRBD2 (6 bases each). Trimming removed 4 bases from V and 3 bases from J, with 11 bases in between. The germline V gene encodes CDR1 SGHKS and CDR2 YYEKEE (reference sequence). This CDR3 is 13 amino acids long. CDR3 amino acids: CASSGGHLYEQYL. The CDR3 DNA reads TGTGCCAGCAGCGGGGGGCATCTCTACGAGCAGTACTTA.

This clonotype was seen only a few times. This chain connects TRBV14 to TRBJ1-1, with D uncertain. From germline, CDR1 is SGHDN and CDR2 FVKESK. V was cut by 6 bases and J by 0 bases, with 11 bases left in between. This CDR3 has 14 residues. CDR3 nucleotide sequence: TGTGCCAGCAGTCAACAGTTGATGAACACTGAAGCTTTCTTT. Its translation is CASSQQLMNTEAFF.

The chain couples TRBV6-1 to TRBJ2-7; 7 nucleotides align to TRBD2. CDR3 length equals 12 residues. Germline CDR1 MNHNS, CDR2 SASEGT. The V and J ends lost 4 bases and 11 bases, in that order; junction bases with no gene match: 8. CDR3 amino acids: CASSVTGGLEYF. CDR3 sequence (DNA): TGTGCCAGCAGTGTCACCGGGGGGTTGGAGTACTTC.

A remark on this clonotype: A much larger clone sits a single nucleotide away, making a read error possible. The rearrangement links TRBV6-2 or TRBV6-3 to TRBJ2-2; no reliable D call. CDR3 length equals 10 residues. CDR1 and CDR2 from the germline V gene are MNHEY and SVGEGT. The V end was cut by 6 bases, the J end by 7 bases, with 3 bases between. CDR3 region: CASRDGELFF. DNA of the CDR3: TGTGCCAGCAGGGACGGGGAGCTGTTTTTT.

V and J are TRBV2 and TRBJ1-1; the D gene is possibly TRBD1 (6 bases). The V end lost 7 bases, the J end lost 1 base, and 13 bases lay between the germline ends. Germline V gene data show CDR1 as SNHLY and CDR2 as FYNNEI. CDR3 length: 14 residues. The CDR3 loop is CASTPGEGNTEAFF. CDR3 nucleotide sequence: TGTGCCAGCACCCCAGGGGAAGGGAACACTGAAGCTTTCTTT.

This clonotype was picked up many times. The chain is built from TRBV7-2 and TRBJ2-5, with D maybe TRBD1 (5 bases). The CDR3 is 15 residues long. Deletions cut 5 bases from V and 5 bases from J, with 18 bases between. Germline lookup yields CDR1 SGHTA and CDR2 FQGNSA. In DNA form, the CDR3 reads TGTGCCAGCAGCCCCGTGGCAGGGTATTCGGAGACCCAGTACTTC. Protein product: CASSPVAGYSETQYF.

This clonotype was found many times. This chain connects TRBV6-5 to TRBJ1-5; D is ambiguous. V dropped 0 bases and J dropped 4 bases, with 7 bases sitting between them. Germline V gene sequence: CDR1 MNHEY, CDR2 SVGAGI. The CDR3 consists of 14 residues. CDR3 DNA: TGTGCCAGCAGTTACTCGGGTAGAAATCAGCCCCAGCATTTT. It is translated as CASSYSGRNQPQHF.

This clonotype was detected a few times. The chain uses TRBV11-2 and TRBJ1-5; the D is unclear. Trimming cost V 4 bases and J 6 bases, with 10 bases left between them. The CDR3 consists of 13 residues. Per the germline V gene, CDR1 is SGHAT and CDR2 is FQNNGV. Written as DNA, the CDR3 is TGTGCCAGCAGCTCCTCCTATAGTCAGCCCCAGCATTTT. Its protein product is CASSSSYSQPQHF.

V usage is TRBV4-1 and J usage is TRBJ2-1; 9 bases match TRBD2. Germline CDR1 and CDR2: MGHRA and YSYEKL. Trimming at V came to 4 bases and at J to 3 bases, leaving 7 bases not matched to a gene. The CDR3 extends over 16 amino acids. For the CDR3, the DNA is TGCGCCAGCAGCCGGATAGCGGGGGATCACTACAATGAGCAGTTCTTC. Protein product: CASSRIAGDHYNEQFF.

Remarks on this clonotype: This is likely a read error, given that the CDR3 carries no conserved phenylalanine or tryptophan at its end. The chain is built from TRBV5-6 and TRBJ1-1; D may be TRBD1 (6 bases). CDR3 size: 13 residues. Germline V gene lookup returns CDR1 SGHDT and CDR2 YYEEEE. Trimming left V 3 bases short and J 4 bases short, with 10 bases between. CDR3 protein: CASSSTGFTEAFV. CDR3 sequence (DNA): TGTGCCAGCAGCTCCACAGGGTTCACTGAAGCTTTCGTT.